Below, 7 T cell receptor beta chains from the same sample are listed, as sequenced in a study of PD-L1 blockade in urothelial cancer. Here immunoSEQ multiplex PCR was the method, and the copy in TCRdb shows in-frame clones only, minus some. The table lists tens of thousands of clones, roughly 89% of them singletons. Specified time point: pretreatment peripheral blood. Source: PBMCs, taken around atezolizumab (anti-PD-L1) treatment. These receptors originate from a woman in her 70s with urothelial cancer.

This clone was seen a few times. The rearrangement uses TRBV19 and TRBJ2-5; D perhaps matches TRBD2 (6 bases). This CDR3 is 15 amino acids long. Per the germline V gene, CDR1 is LNHDA and CDR2 is SQIVND (reference sequence). Trimming cost V 1 base and J 5 bases, with 14 bases left between them. The CDR3 loop is CASSIGGLTRETQYF. CDR3 nucleotide sequence: TGTGCCAGTAGTATAGGAGGGCTGACTAGGGAGACCCAGTACTTC.

The chain is built from TRBV6-6 and TRBJ2-1; tentative D call: TRBD1 (6 bases). The CDR3 runs to 13 residues. The ends were cut back, 7 bases at V and 10 bases at J, with 17 bases in the middle. CDR1 is MNHNY, CDR2 SVGAGI, per germline (reference sequence). The CDR3 sequence is CASNELIGTEQFF. DNA of the CDR3: TGTGCCAGCAACGAGTTGATCGGGACAGAGCAGTTCTTC.

The V and J genes are TRBV2 and TRBJ1-5; a weak D match, TRBD1 (5 bases). The germline V gene encodes CDR1 SNHLY and CDR2 FYNNEI. This CDR3 region has 16 residues. Deletions cut 7 bases from V and 2 bases from J, with 18 bases between. The CDR3 region has the DNA TGTGCCAGCACTCCGGGGGGGGAGTGGGGCAATCAGCCCCAGCATTTT. Residues: CASTPGGEWGNQPQHF.

The V gene is TRBV27, the J gene TRBJ1-1; D call uncertain. This CDR3 region has 13 residues. With 3 bases removed from V and 2 bases from J, the gap between germline ends came to 7 bases. Looked up from germline, CDR1 is MNHEY and CDR2 is SMNVEV (reference sequence). The CDR3 coding sequence is TGTGCCAGCAGTTTGGCAGATAACACTGAAGCTTTCTTT. Encoded protein: CASSLADNTEAFF.

The rearrangement uses TRBV5-4 and TRBJ1-1; D is uncertain. CDR1 and CDR2 from the germline V gene are SGHNT and YYREEE (reference sequence). The CDR3 runs 15 residues. Between the trimmed V and J ends, which lost 0 bases and 2 bases, there was a span of 11 bases. CDR3: CASSLVTTHNTEAFF. The CDR3 nucleotides read TGTGCCAGCAGCTTGGTGACTACACATAACACTGAAGCTTTCTTT.

The V call is TRBV7-9, the J call TRBJ1-6, with D unclear. V lost 5 bases and J lost 9, with 8 bases in between. Germline V gene data show CDR1 as SEHNR and CDR2 as FQNEAQ (reference sequence). The CDR3 runs to 12 residues. The CDR3 loop is CASSPPGSPLHF. The CDR3 coding sequence is TGTGCCAGCAGCCCCCCGGGTTCACCCCTCCACTTT.

For the CDR3, the DNA is TGTGCCAGCAGCCAACACCGGGGACAGGGTAACTATGGCTACACCTTC. This gives the protein CASSQHRGQGNYGYTF. This chain uses TRBV14 with TRBJ1-2, with 9 bases aligning to TRBD1. Unmatched junction bases numbered 5, after V lost 2 bases and J lost 1 base. Germline V lookup: CDR1 SGHDN, CDR2 FVKESK. The CDR3 is 16 residues long. The full variable domain, rest sourced from reference TRBV14 and TRBJ1-2, is EAGVTQFPSHSVIEKGQTVTLRCDPISGHDNLYWYRRVMGKEIKFLLHFVKESKQDESGMPNNRFLAERTGGTYSTLKVQPAELEDSGVYFCASSQHRGQGNYGYTFGSGTRLTVV.